This T cell receptor beta chain derives from a study of tumor-infiltrating lymphocytes in primary liver carcinoma. Study-level findings and limits: Compared with tumor region pairs, tumor-adjacent and tumor-blood pairs overlapped less.

Extraction of RNA together with DNA used 20-30 mg of unsorted bulk tissue. Primary liver carcinoma in the patients was surgically resected. As for this clonotype: Its antigen is currently unknown.

Total RNA (roughly 530 ng) served as template for TCR beta cDNA synthesis primed by a constant-region primer. A slightly modified ARM-PCR protocol with three nested multiplex PCR rounds produced these TCR beta libraries. TCRdb re-derived calls from the multiplex PCR reads in MiXCR, one entry per CDR3 protein. The sample lists approximately 80,000 distinct CDR3 sequences; roughly two thirds were seen once. The sequencing input was tumor-adjacent normal liver tissue. The TCR comes from a man between 35 and 55 years old with primary liver carcinoma and hepatitis B virus infection.

CDR3 nucleotide sequence: TGTGCCAACACCTACCAGGGGGGAGGGGAGAGGAGACAGCCCCAGCATTTT. The encoded protein is CANTYQGGGERRQPQHF. The V and J genes are TRBV12-3 or TRBV12-4 and TRBJ1-5, with 7 bases matching TRBD1. This CDR3 is built from 17 residues. Unmatched junction bases numbered 22, after V lost 10 bases and J lost 7 bases.